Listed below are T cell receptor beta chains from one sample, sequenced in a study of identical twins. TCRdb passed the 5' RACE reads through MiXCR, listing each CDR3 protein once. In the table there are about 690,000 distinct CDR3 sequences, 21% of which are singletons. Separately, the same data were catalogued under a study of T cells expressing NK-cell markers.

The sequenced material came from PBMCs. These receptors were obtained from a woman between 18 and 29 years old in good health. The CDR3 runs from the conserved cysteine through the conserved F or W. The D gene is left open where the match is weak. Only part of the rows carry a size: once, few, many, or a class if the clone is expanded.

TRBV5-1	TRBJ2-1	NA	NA	CASRVSSDTNEQFF	TGCGCCAGCAGGGTTTCTAGCGATACTAATGAGCAGTTCTTC
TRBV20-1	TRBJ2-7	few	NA	CSAERTGWDEQYF	TGCAGTGCTGAGAGGACGGGTTGGGACGAGCAGTACTTC
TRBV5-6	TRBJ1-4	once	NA	CASSLDLQEGGRKLFF	TGTGCCAGCAGCTTGGATTTACAGGAGGGGGGGAGGAAACTGTTTTTT
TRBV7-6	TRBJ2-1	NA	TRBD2	CASRETSGRARTYNEQFF	TGTGCCAGCAGAGAGACTAGCGGGAGGGCCAGGACCTACAATGAGCAGTTCTTC
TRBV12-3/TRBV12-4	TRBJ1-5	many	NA	CASSNGDQPQHF	TGTGCCAGCAGTAACGGCGATCAGCCCCAGCATTTT
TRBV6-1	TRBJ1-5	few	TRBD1	CASSERGGRGVNQPQHF	TGTGCCAGCAGTGAGCGGGGGGGCAGGGGGGTCAATCAGCCCCAGCATTTT
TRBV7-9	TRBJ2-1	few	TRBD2	CASSFGAGGNVYNEQFF	TGTGCCAGCAGCTTTGGAGCGGGAGGAAATGTTTACAATGAGCAGTTCTTC
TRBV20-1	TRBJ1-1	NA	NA	CSARDHRGDDTEAFF	TGCAGTGCTAGAGATCACCGGGGTGATGACACTGAAGCTTTCTTT
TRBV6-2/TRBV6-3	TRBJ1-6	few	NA	CASSYHNSPLHF	TGTGCCAGCAGTTACCACAATTCACCCCTCCACTTT
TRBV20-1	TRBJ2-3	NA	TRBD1	CSAHGTVPADTQYF	TGCAGTGCTCACGGGACAGTGCCTGCGGATACGCAGTATTTT